The next 23 T cell receptor beta chains were all read from a single sample in a study of cytomegalovirus exposure and HLA in healthy donors. Researchers ran the PCR with 60 Vbeta and 13 Jbeta primers. Clones were read by immunoSEQ multiplex PCR, and TCRdb kept only the in-frame ones, dropping some. The table includes 80,000 to 95,000 clones, around 70% detected once. Sequencing used PBMCs. These TCRs come from a woman aged 45-65 years in good health and CMV-seropositive.

The V gene is TRBV21-1, the J gene TRBJ2-1; the table's D call of TRBD1 was not tested on the DNA. TRBV21-1 is flagged as a pseudogene. The CDR3 extends over 19 amino acids. CDR3 sequence reads: CASSMDRAIGVRSYNEQFF. The CDR3 DNA sequence: TGTGCCAGCAGCATGGACAGGGCTATTGGAGTTAGGTCCTACAATGAGCAGTTCTTC.

The chain joins TRBV11-1 to TRBJ2-3; D perhaps matches TRBD2 (5 bases). Germline V gene data show CDR1 as SGHAT and CDR2 as FQDESV (reference sequence). This CDR3 has 16 amino acids. The V end was cut by 3 bases, the J end by 3 bases, with 16 bases between. The CDR3 bases are TGTGCCAGCAGCTTGGGAGCGACACTGGGTACAGATACGCAGTATTTT. This translates into CASSLGATLGTDTQYF.

V gene TRBV5-4 combines with J gene TRBJ2-7; TRBD2 matches 14 bases. The CDR3 runs to 16 residues. The V segment lost 4 bases and the J segment 7 bases; nucleotides outside the gene matches: 10. CDR1 and CDR2 from the germline V gene are SGHNT and YYREEE (reference sequence). The CDR3 nucleotides read TGTGCCAGCAGCCCCGGACTAGCGGGGGGTCCTGGGGAGCAGTACTTC. As protein: CASSPGLAGGPGEQYF.

Only a few counts were recorded for this clone. The chain combines TRBV7-9 with TRBJ2-6; 8 nucleotides line up with TRBD2. The CDR3 consists of 16 residues. In germline, CDR1 is SEHNR, CDR2 FQNEAQ (reference sequence). V shed 6 bases and J 0 bases; nucleotides not matched to a gene: 4. As DNA, the CDR3 is TGTGCCAGCAGGAGTAGCGGGAACTCTGGGGCCAACGTCCTGACTTTC. Amino acid sequence: CASRSSGNSGANVLTF.

In this sample, this clone turned up a few times. V and J are TRBV13 and TRBJ2-3; TRBD2 is a possible D gene (6 bases). Trimming took 4 bases from V and 1 from J, leaving 9 bases between them. CDR1 PRHDT and CDR2 FYEKMQ come from the germline V gene (reference sequence). The CDR3 has 14 residues. The CDR3 region has the DNA TGTGCCAGCAGCTCCGGGAGCCGCACAGATACGCAGTATTTT. Encoded protein: CASSSGSRTDTQYF.

The CDR3 here is CASSEQGYGYGYTF. The CDR3 region has the DNA TGTGCCAGCAGTGAACAGGGTTACGGCTATGGCTACACCTTC. The V call is TRBV6-1, the J call TRBJ1-2, with D perhaps matching TRBD1 (5 bases). V dropped 2 bases and J dropped 4 bases, with 11 bases sitting between them. The CDR3 spans 14 residues. Germline loops: CDR1 MNHNS, CDR2 SASEGT.

The V gene is TRBV28, the J gene TRBJ2-4; possibly TRBD2 for D (5 bases). In germline, CDR1 is MDHEN, CDR2 SYDVKM. This CDR3 has 13 residues. The germline V and J ends were trimmed by 6 bases and 12 bases, with 18 bases remaining between them. In nucleotides, the CDR3 is TGTGCCAGCAGAACCGGGATCTTATCACCTCAGTACTTC. This encodes CASRTGILSPQYF.

The chain links TRBV19 to TRBJ2-7; no clear D gene. Germline loops: CDR1 LNHDA, CDR2 SQIVND (reference sequence). This CDR3 spans 14 amino acids. V lost 6 bases, J lost 0 bases, and 12 bases lay in between. Written as DNA, the CDR3 is TGTGCCAGTAGCCTCCGTTTGAGCTCCTACGAGCAGTACTTC. Translation: CASSLRLSSYEQYF.

The chain joins TRBV28 to TRBJ2-5, with 8 bases that match TRBD1. The J call is uncertain, as TRBJ2-7 better fits the DNA end. CDR1 and CDR2 (germline): MDHEN, SYDVKM. The CDR3 extends over 13 amino acids. CDR3 DNA: TGTGCCAGCACTGACAGGGGTTCCGGCGAGCAGTACTTC. It encodes CASTDRGSGEQYF.

V gene TRBV19 combines with J gene TRBJ1-1; D call uncertain. The CDR3 is 12 amino acids. CDR1 and CDR2 from the germline V gene are LNHDA and SQIVND (reference sequence). V lost 3 bases and J 10 bases, leaving 12 bases between the germline ends. This CDR3 reads CASSMGGLVAFF. CDR3 nucleotide sequence: TGTGCCAGTAGTATGGGAGGCCTCGTAGCTTTCTTT. Full variable domain (rest looked up from reference TRBV19 and TRBJ1-1): DGGITQSPKYLFRKEGQNVTLSCEQNLNHDAMYWYRQDPGQGLRLIYYSQIVNDFQKGDIAEGYSVSREKKESFPLTVTSAQKNPTAFYLCASSMGGLVAFFGQGTRLTVV.

The chain employs TRBV11-2 and TRBJ1-4; the D is unclear. Germline V gene sequence: CDR1 SGHAT, CDR2 FQNNGV. V lost 3 bases and J lost 5, with 7 bases in between. The CDR3 extends over 13 amino acids. The CDR3, as DNA: TGTGCCAGCAGCTTGTCTATGAATGAAAAACTGTTTTTT. Protein sequence: CASSLSMNEKLFF.

This clone was picked up a small number of times. The genes are TRBV6-5 and TRBJ1-1, with D unresolved. V was trimmed by 2 bases and J by 12 bases, leaving 10 bases between them. The CDR3 runs to 11 residues. CDR1 and CDR2 (germline): MNHEY, SVGAGI. Written as DNA, the CDR3 is TGTGCCAGCAGTTACGACACCGTGACTTTCTTT. This sequence encodes CASSYDTVTFF.

V and J are TRBV5-1 and TRBJ1-3, with TRBD1 as a possible D gene (6 bases). V shed 0 bases and J shed 3 bases, with 10 bases lying between them. Germline V lookup: CDR1 SGHRS, CDR2 YFSETQ. This CDR3 has 15 amino acids. CDR3 bases: TGCGCCAGCAGCTTGGGGACAGAGATTGGAAACACCATATATTTT. Translation: CASSLGTEIGNTIYF.

This CDR3 is CASSWGDRPNTEAFF. CDR3 DNA sequence: TGTGCCAGCAGCTGGGGGGACAGACCCAACACTGAAGCTTTCTTT. The V call is TRBV9, the J call TRBJ1-1; 7 bases align to TRBD1. Germline values: CDR1 SGDLS, CDR2 YYNGEE. J was trimmed by 2 bases and V by 4 bases; bases with no gene match: 8. This CDR3 contains 15 residues.

The chain carries TRBV30 and TRBJ2-7, with 9 bases fitting TRBD2. The V gene's germline CDR1 is GTSNPN and CDR2 SVGIG (reference sequence). V lost 2 bases, J lost 1 base, and 6 bases stayed unmatched. This CDR3 region has 15 residues. DNA of the CDR3: TGTGCCTGGAGTAGGGGCGGGAGGGAATCCTACGAGCAGTACTTC. Residues: CAWSRGGRESYEQYF. The variable domain in full, completed from reference TRBV30 and TRBJ2-7, reads SQTIHQWPATLVQPVGSPLSLECTVEGTSNPNLYWYRQAAGRGLQLLFYSVGIGQISSEVPQNLSASRPQDRQFILSSKKLLLSDSGFYLCAWSRGGRESYEQYFGPGTRLTVT.

The chain recombines TRBV6-1 with TRBJ2-7; 8 nucleotides line up with TRBD1. J was trimmed by 7 bases and V by 5 bases; bases with no gene match: 4. CDR1 and CDR2 (germline): MNHNS, SASEGT. The CDR3 contains 12 residues. CDR3 sequence reads: CASSRTGFEQYF. As DNA, the CDR3 is TGTGCCAGCAGTAGGACAGGGTTTGAGCAGTACTTC.

This clone occurred a few times. This sample includes further DNA sequences coding for the same CDR3. The chain recombines TRBV9 with TRBJ2-1, with 9 positions matching TRBD1. CDR3 length: 15 residues. Germline V gene data show CDR1 as SGDLS and CDR2 as YYNGEE. V dropped 5 bases and J dropped 0; count of bases not matched to a gene: 3. CDR3 in DNA: TGTGCCAGCAGTCCGGGACAGGGCTCCTACAATGAGCAGTTCTTC. Its protein product is CASSPGQGSYNEQFF.

In its sample, this clone was seen a few times. The CDR3 is CASSSGVLGNEQFF. Here the CDR3 DNA reads TGTGCCAGCAGCTCAGGGGTACTGGGGAATGAGCAGTTCTTC. The chain combines TRBV7-3 with TRBJ2-1; TRBD1 is a possible D gene (6 bases). Germline assignment: CDR1 SGHTA and CDR2 FQGTGA. V lost 4 bases and J lost 7, with 14 bases in between. The CDR3 length is 14 residues.

The chain uses TRBV11-2 and TRBJ2-7; 7 bases fit TRBD1. V lost 4 bases, J lost 8 bases, and 2 bases stayed unmatched. Germline lookup yields CDR1 SGHAT and CDR2 FQNNGV. The CDR3 totals 11 residues. The chain's CDR3 is CASSSQGKQYF. Here the CDR3 DNA reads TGTGCCAGCAGCTCACAGGGGAAGCAGTACTTC.

This chain uses TRBV5-1 with TRBJ1-2; possible D gene TRBD1, 5 bases. The germline CDR1 and CDR2 sequences are SGHRS and YFSETQ. The V gene lost 1 base and the J gene lost 4 bases, with 11 bases spanning the gap. The CDR3 contains 14 residues. The CDR3 DNA reads as TGCGCCAGCAGCTTGCTGGGGCGCCCCTATGGCTACACCTTC. This translates into CASSLLGRPYGYTF.

The table lists this clone with a few counts. The chain joins TRBV7-3 to TRBJ2-2; D is perhaps TRBD1 (6 bases). Germline CDR1 SGHTA, CDR2 FQGTGA. Trimming pared 5 bases from V and 3 bases from J, leaving 10 bases between. The CDR3 has 14 residues. The CDR3 DNA follows: TGTGCCAGCAGCGCAGGGGCATACACCGGGGAGCTGTTTTTT. Encoded protein: CASSAGAYTGELFF.

This sequence joins TRBV6-5 and TRBJ1-5; tentatively, D is TRBD1 (5 bases). V shed 2 bases and J shed 5 bases, with 7 bases lying between them. The CDR3 loop spans 13 amino acids. CDR1 is MNHEY, CDR2 SVGAGI, per germline. The CDR3 reads CASSYQGDQPQHF. The CDR3 DNA sequence: TGTGCCAGCAGTTACCAAGGGGATCAGCCCCAGCATTTT.

The gene calls are TRBV5-5 and TRBJ2-5, with a possible D match to TRBD2 (5 bases). CDR1 is SGHKS, CDR2 YYEKEE, per germline (reference sequence). This CDR3 contains 13 residues. The V and J ends lost 0 bases and 5 bases respectively, with 8 bases between them. CDR3: CASSLGGIETQYF. CDR3 nucleotide sequence: TGTGCCAGCAGCTTGGGAGGGATTGAGACCCAGTACTTC.